This T cell receptor beta chain is drawn from a study of read filtering for tumor transcriptome and immune sequencing. Sampling of bone marrow took place during active disease in every patient. The sample holds many counts of this clonotype. Its antigen is not known. Molecular barcoded adaptors covering alpha/delta and beta/gamma chains were used on 400 ng RNA. MiXCR, applied by TCRdb to the reads, yields one record per CDR3 protein. The sample includes 50,000 to 65,000 distinct CDR3 sequences, around 12% of them seen just once. Study-wide points: This fraction held mixed bone marrow immune cells after CD138-negative sorting.

CDR1 and CDR2 (germline): MNHEY, SVGAGI. The V end was cut by 2 bases, the J end by 4 bases, with 23 bases between. The CDR3 has 18 residues. This chain connects TRBV6-5 to TRBJ1-1; D perhaps matches TRBD1 (6 bases). The sequenced sample consisted of a population of CD138-negative cells sorted from bone marrow. The clonotype was recovered from a donor at least 40 years old with multiple myeloma. As DNA, the CDR3 is TGTGCCAGCAGTTACGGCAGGGGAGGTTGGGGGGCGGGCACTGAAGCTTTCTTT. Its protein is CASSYGRGGWGAGTEAFF.